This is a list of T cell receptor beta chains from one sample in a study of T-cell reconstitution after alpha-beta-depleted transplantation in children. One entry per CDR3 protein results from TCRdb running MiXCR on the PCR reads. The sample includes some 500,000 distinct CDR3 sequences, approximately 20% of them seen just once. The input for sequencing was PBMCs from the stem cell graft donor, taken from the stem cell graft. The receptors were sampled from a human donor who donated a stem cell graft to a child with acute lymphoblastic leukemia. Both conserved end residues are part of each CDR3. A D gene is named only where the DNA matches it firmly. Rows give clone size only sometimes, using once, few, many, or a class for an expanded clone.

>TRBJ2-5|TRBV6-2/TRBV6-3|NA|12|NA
TGTGCCAGCAGTTCCCTGAGGGAGACCCAGTACTTC
CASSSLRETQYF
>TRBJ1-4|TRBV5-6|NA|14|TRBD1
TGTGCCAGCAGCTTGGGGGACAGCACTGAAAAACTGTTTTTT
CASSLGDSTEKLFF
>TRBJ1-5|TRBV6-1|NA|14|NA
TGTGCCAGCAGTGACAGGGGTAGCAATCAGCCCCAGCATTTT
CASSDRGSNQPQHF
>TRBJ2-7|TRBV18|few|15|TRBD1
TGTGCCAGCTCACCAAGCCGACAGGGGTACTACGAGCAGTACTTC
CASSPSRQGYYEQYF
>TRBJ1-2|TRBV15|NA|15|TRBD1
TGTGCCACCAGCGGTACAGGGGACTACAACTATGGCTACACCTTC
CATSGTGDYNYGYTF
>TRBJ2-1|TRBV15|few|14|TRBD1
TGTGCCACCAGCAGAGACAGGGGGCACAATGAGCAGTTCTTC
CATSRDRGHNEQFF
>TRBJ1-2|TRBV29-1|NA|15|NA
TGCAGCGTCGAAGCCGGGGGTTGGGATATGGCTGGCTACACCTTC
CSVEAGGWDMAGYTF
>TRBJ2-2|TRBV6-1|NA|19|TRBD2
TGTGCCAGCAGTAAACTAGCGGGAGGGGGATCAGCGAACACCGGGGAGCTGTTTTTT
CASSKLAGGGSANTGELFF
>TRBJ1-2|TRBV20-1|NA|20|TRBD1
TGCAGTGCTAGAGAACCAACAGGGGCCGGCTGGGTTTCTGCCCCTACCGGCTACACCTTC
CSAREPTGAGWVSAPTGYTF
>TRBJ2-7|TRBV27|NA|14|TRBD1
TGTGCCAGCAGTCCAGGGGGCCCTTCCTACGAGCAGTACTTC
CASSPGGPSYEQYF
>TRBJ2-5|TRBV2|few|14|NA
TGTGCCACCGAAAACGACAGTCCTCAAGAGACCCAGTACTTC
CATENDSPQETQYF
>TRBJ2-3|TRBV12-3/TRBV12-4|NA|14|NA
TGTGCCAGCAGTCGGGTATATAAACCAGATACGCAGTATTTT
CASSRVYKPDTQYF
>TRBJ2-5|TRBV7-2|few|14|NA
TGTGCCAGCAGCTTAGCGGCTAGCCGAGAGACCCAGTACTTC
CASSLAASRETQYF
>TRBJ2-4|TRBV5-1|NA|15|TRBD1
TGCGCCAGCAGCTTCGAGCAGGGGGCCGGCAACATTCAGTACTTC
CASSFEQGAGNIQYF
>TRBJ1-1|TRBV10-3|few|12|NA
TGTGCCATCAGTGAAGGGTCCGCTGAAGCTTTCTTT
CAISEGSAEAFF
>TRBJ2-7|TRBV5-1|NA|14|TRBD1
TGCGCCAGCAGCCCGCGACAGGGGTCGGGCGAGCAGTACTTC
CASSPRQGSGEQYF
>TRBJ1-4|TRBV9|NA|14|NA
TGTGCCAGCAGCGTAGTTCCGGCAGGTGAAAAACTGTTTTTT
CASSVVPAGEKLFF
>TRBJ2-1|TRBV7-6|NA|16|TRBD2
TGTGCCAGCAGCTCGTCTAGCGGGGGCTCCTACAATGAGCAGTTCTTC
CASSSSSGGSYNEQFF
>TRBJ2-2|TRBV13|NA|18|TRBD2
TGTGCCAGCAGCATTCTAGCGGGAGGGCCTATCAACACCGGGGAGCTGTTTTTT
CASSILAGGPINTGELFF
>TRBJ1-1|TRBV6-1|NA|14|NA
TGTGCCAGCAGCGAGATTAGCATGAACACTGAAGCTTTCTTT
CASSEISMNTEAFF
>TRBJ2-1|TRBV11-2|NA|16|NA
TGTGCCAGCAGCCACGGACTGGTAGCTGCCTACAATGAGCAGTTCTTC
CASSHGLVAAYNEQFF
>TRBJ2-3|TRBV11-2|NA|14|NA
TGTGCCAGCAGCCCTCAGTTGCGGGGAGATACGCAGTATTTT
CASSPQLRGDTQYF
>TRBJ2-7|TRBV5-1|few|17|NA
TGCGCCAGCAGCTTGGTGACTCGGGGGGCATTCACCTACGAGCAGTACTTC
CASSLVTRGAFTYEQYF
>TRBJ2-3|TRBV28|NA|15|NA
TGTGCCATCTCTTTGGGGCGGTCGGGCACAGATACGCAGTATTTT
CAISLGRSGTDTQYF
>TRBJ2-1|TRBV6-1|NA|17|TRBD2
TGTGCCAGCAGTGTAGGGACTAGCGGGAGTAGGAGCAATGAGCAGTTCTTC
CASSVGTSGSRSNEQFF
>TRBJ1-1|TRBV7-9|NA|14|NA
TGTGCCAGCAGCCTAGACGTAGTGAACACTGAAGCTTTCTTT
CASSLDVVNTEAFF
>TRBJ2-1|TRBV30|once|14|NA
TGTGCCGCCTTTCCAGGACAGCGAAAAAATGAGCAGTTCTTC
CAAFPGQRKNEQFF
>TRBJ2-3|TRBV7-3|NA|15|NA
TGTGCCAGCAGCTTAGATGTCGGACCCACAGATACGCAGTATTTT
CASSLDVGPTDTQYF
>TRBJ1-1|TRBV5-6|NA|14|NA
TGTGCCAGCAGCTTGGTTCTGTACCCCCCTGAAGCTTTCTTT
CASSLVLYPPEAFF
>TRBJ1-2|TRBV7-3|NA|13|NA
TGTGCCAGCAGCTTTAAACCAAAGGGTGGCTACACCTTC
CASSFKPKGGYTF
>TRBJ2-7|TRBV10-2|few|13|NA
TGCGCCAGCAGTGAGTCTGGAAGGTACGAGCAGTACTTC
CASSESGRYEQYF
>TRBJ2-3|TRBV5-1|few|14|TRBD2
TGCGCCAGCAGCTGGAGACTAGCGGGAGATACGCAGTATTTT
CASSWRLAGDTQYF
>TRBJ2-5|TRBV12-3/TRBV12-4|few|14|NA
TGTGCCAGCAGTCCGACGGGGAGCGGTGGGACCCAGTACTTC
CASSPTGSGGTQYF
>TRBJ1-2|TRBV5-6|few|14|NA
TGTGCCAGCAGCTTTGAATTGGGGAGCTATGGCTACACCTTC
CASSFELGSYGYTF
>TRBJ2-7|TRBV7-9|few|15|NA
TGTGCCAGCAGCTTAGGTCTACGCGACGGTGGGGAGCAGTACTTC
CASSLGLRDGGEQYF
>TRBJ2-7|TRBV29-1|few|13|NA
TGCAGCGTTGAAGGGGACTTAACCTACGAGCAGTACTTC
CSVEGDLTYEQYF
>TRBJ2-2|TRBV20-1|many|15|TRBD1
TGCAGTGCTAGAGCCGGGACAGGAGATACCGGGGAGCTGTTTTTT
CSARAGTGDTGELFF
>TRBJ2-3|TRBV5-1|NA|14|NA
TGCGCCAGCACGCGCCTATCGCTTGGGGATACGCAGTATTTT
CASTRLSLGDTQYF
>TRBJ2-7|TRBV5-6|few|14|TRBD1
TGTGCCAGCAGCGGGGGGACAGGTCATTACGAGCAGTACTTC
CASSGGTGHYEQYF
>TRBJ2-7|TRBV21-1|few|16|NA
TGTGCCAGCAGCAAAGCACGGGCCCCCAGCGAAAGAGAGCAGTACTTC
CASSKARAPSEREQYF
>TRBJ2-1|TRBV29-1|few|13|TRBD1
TGCAGCGCGTCCGAGACAGGGGGCAATGAGCAGTTCTTC
CSASETGGNEQFF
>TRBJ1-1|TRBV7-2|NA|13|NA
TGTGCCAGCAGCTATTCGACAGAAACTGAAGCTTTCTTT
CASSYSTETEAFF
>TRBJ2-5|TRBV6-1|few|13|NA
TGTGCCAGCAGTGATCCTGCACGTCAGACCCAGTACTTC
CASSDPARQTQYF
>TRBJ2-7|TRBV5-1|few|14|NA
TGCGCCAGCAGCTTGGACAGGAGAACCTACGAGCAGTACTTC
CASSLDRRTYEQYF
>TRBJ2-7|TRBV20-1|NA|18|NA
TGCAGTGCTAGAGTAGCAACTGGTCGAGCCCGAGGCCCCTACGAGCAGTACTTC
CSARVATGRARGPYEQYF
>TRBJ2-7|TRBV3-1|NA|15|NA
TGTGCCAGCAGCCAAGATCCGTGGATCTCCTACGAGCAGTACTTC
CASSQDPWISYEQYF
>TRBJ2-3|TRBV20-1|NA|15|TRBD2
TGCAGCCAGGGGGCTAGCGGGAGTATGACAGATACGCAGTATTTT
CSQGASGSMTDTQYF
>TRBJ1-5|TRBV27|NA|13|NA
TGTGCCAGCAGGCGACAGAGCAATCAGCCCCAGCATTTT
CASRRQSNQPQHF
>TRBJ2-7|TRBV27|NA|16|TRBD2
TGTGCCAGCAGTTTATCGACGCGCGGGAGGCCCTACGAGCAGTACTTC
CASSLSTRGRPYEQYF
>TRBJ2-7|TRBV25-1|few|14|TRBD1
TGTGCCAGCACCCTAGGGACAGGGGGGTACGAGCAGTACTTC
CASTLGTGGYEQYF
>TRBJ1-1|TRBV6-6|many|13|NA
TGTGCCAGCAAAAGGGGCTCGAACACTGAAGCTTTCTTT
CASKRGSNTEAFF
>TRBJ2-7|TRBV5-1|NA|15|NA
TGCGCCAGCAGCGTAGACGTAGCCCTTTCCTACGAGCAGTACTTC
CASSVDVALSYEQYF
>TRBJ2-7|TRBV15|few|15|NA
TGTGCCACCAGCAGAGATATAAGGGTTGGGAGCGAGCAGTACTTC
CATSRDIRVGSEQYF
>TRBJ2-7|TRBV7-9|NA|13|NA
TGTGCCAGCAGCTTATCCCCGTCGTGGGAGCAGTACTTC
CASSLSPSWEQYF
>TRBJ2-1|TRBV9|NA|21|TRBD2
TGTGCCAGCAGCGTAGGTATAGGAAAGACTAGCGGGAGGAGCTCCTACAATGAGCAGTTCTTC
CASSVGIGKTSGRSSYNEQFF